This T cell receptor (beta chain) originates from a study of cytomegalovirus exposure and HLA in healthy donors. Study information: HLA-typed donors contributed 65 million to 95 million unique TCRs, which were held in an early data release.

PCR primers comprised 60 Vbeta and 13 Jbeta primers. Method: immunoSEQ multiplex PCR; TCRdb's copy keeps in-frame clones and lacks some. The table has 95,000 to 100,000 clones, around 82% seen once. Looked up from germline, CDR1 is SQVTM and CDR2 is ANQGSEA. This CDR3 has 14 residues. V shed 4 bases and J 5 bases; nucleotides not matched to a gene: 10. This clone was counted only a few times. The rearrangement joins TRBV29-1 to TRBJ1-1; TRBD1 agrees at 7 bases. The specimen sequenced was PBMCs. The sequence derives from a woman aged 55-69 years in good health and CMV-seronegative. The CDR3 sequence is CSVARQGSYTEAFF. As DNA, the CDR3 is TGCAGCGTTGCCCGACAGGGTTCGTATACTGAAGCTTTCTTT.